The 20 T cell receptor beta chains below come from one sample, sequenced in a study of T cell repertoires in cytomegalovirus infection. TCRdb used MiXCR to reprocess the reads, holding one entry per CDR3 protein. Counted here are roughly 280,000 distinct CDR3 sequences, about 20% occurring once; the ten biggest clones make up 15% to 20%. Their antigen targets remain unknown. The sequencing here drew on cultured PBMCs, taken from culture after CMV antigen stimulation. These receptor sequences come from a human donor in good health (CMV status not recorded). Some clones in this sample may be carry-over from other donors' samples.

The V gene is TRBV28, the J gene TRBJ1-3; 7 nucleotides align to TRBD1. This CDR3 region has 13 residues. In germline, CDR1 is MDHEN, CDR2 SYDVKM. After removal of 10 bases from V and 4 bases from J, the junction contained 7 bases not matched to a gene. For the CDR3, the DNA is TGTGCCACCGCGACAGGGACGGGAAACACCATATATTTT. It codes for CATATGTGNTIYF.

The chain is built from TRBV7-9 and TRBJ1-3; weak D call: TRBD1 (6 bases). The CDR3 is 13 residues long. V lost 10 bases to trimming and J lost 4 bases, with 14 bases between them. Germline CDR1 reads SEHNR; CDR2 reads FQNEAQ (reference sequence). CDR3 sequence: CATGTGIGNTIYF. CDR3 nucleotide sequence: TGTGCCACCGGAACAGGGATCGGAAACACCATATATTTT.

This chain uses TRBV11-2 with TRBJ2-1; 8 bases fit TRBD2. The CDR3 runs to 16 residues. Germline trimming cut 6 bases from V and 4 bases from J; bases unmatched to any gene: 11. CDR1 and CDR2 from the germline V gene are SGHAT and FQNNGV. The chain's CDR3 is CASSFISGSAYNEQFF. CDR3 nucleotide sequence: TGTGCCAGCAGTTTTATCAGCGGGAGCGCTTACAATGAGCAGTTCTTC.

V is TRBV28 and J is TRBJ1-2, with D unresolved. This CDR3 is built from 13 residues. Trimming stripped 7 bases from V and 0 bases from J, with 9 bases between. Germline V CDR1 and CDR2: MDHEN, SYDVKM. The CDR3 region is CASKELANYGYTF. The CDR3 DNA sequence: TGTGCCAGCAAGGAGTTAGCTAACTATGGCTACACCTTC.

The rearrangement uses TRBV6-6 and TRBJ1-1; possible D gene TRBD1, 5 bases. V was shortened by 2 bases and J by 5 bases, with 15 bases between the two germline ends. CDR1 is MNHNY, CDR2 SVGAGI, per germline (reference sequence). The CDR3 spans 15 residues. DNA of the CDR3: TGTGCCAGCAGTTACCAGCCGGGGGGAAAGACTGAAGCTTTCTTT. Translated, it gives CASSYQPGGKTEAFF.

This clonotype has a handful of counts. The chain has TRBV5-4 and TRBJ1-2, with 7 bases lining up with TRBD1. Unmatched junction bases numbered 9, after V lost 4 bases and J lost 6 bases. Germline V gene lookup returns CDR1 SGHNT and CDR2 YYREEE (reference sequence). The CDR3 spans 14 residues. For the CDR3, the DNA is TGTGCCAGCAGCCGGGACAGTCTGAGAGATGGCTACACCTTC. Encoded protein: CASSRDSLRDGYTF.

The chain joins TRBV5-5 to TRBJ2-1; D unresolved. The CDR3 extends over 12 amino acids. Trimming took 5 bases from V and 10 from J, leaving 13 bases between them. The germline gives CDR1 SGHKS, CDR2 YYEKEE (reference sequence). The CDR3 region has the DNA TGTGCCAGCAGTCTGACTCCTACCGAGCAGTTCTTC. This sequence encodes CASSLTPTEQFF.

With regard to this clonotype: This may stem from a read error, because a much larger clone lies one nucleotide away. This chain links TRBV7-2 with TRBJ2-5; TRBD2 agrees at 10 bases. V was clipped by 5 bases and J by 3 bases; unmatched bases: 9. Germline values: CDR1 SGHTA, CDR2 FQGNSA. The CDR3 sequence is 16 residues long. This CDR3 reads CTSSPSLAGAKETQYF. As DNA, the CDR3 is TGTACCAGCAGCCCCTCCCTAGCGGGAGCCAAAGAGACCCAGTACTTC.

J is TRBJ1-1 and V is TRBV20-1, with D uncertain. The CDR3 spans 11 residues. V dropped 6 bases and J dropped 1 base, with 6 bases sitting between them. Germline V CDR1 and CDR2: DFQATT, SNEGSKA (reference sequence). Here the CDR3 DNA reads TGCAGTGCAAACAAGAACACTGAAGCTTTCTTT. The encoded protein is CSANKNTEAFF.

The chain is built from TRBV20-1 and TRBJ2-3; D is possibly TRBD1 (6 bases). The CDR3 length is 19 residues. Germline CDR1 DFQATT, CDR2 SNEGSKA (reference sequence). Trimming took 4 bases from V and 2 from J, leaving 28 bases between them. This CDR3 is CSATSIPGHWPSNTDTQYF. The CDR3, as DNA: TGCAGTGCTACGAGTATCCCGGGACATTGGCCCTCTAACACAGATACGCAGTATTTT.

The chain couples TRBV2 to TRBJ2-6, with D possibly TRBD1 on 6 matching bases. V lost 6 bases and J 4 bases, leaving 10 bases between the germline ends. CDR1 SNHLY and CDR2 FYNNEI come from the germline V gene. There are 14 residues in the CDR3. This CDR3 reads CASSHRAGANVLTF. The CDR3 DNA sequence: TGTGCCAGCAGCCACAGGGCCGGGGCCAACGTCCTGACTTTC.

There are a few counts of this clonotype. CDR3 in DNA: TGTGCCAGCAGCGCCGCACGCAATCAGCCCCAGCATTTT. Protein: CASSAARNQPQHF. This rearrangement joins TRBV7-2 to TRBJ1-5; D remains unclear. V lost 5 bases, J lost 2 bases, and 7 bases lay in between. Per germline, CDR1 SGHTA and CDR2 FQGNSA. The CDR3 spans 13 residues. Full variable domain (remainder filled in from reference TRBV7-2 and TRBJ1-5): GAGVSQSPSNKVTEKGKDVELRCDPISGHTALYWYRQSLGQGLEFLIYFQGNSAPDKSGLPSDRFSAERTGGSVSTLTIQRTQQEDSAVYLCASSAARNQPQHFGDGTRLSIL.

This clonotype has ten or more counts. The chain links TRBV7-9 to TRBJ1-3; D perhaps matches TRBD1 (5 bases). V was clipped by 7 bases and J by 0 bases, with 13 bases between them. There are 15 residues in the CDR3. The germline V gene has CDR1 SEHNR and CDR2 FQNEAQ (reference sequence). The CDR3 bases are TGTGCCAGCACCTGGGGCGCGGTCTCTGGAAACACCATATATTTT. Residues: CASTWGAVSGNTIYF.

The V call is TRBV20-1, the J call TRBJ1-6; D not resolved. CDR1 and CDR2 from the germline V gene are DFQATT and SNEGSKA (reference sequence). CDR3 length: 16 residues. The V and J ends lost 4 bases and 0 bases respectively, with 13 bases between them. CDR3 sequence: CSATSAVGSYNSPLHF. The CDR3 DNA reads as TGCAGTGCTACGTCGGCGGTCGGCTCCTATAATTCACCCCTCCACTTT.

In DNA form, the CDR3 reads TGTGCCAGCAGTTCAGGGGACTTCAATGAGCAGTTCTTC. Translated, it gives CASSSGDFNEQFF. This sequence joins TRBV12-3 or TRBV12-4 and TRBJ2-1; D could derive from TRBD1 or TRBD2 (6 bases each). The CDR3 has 13 amino acids. V lost 4 bases and J 6 bases, leaving 10 bases between the germline ends.

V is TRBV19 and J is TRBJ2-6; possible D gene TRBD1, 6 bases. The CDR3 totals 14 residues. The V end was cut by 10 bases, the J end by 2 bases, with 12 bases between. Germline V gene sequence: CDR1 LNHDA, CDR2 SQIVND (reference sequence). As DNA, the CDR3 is TGTGCCACCGCCAGACAGGCTGGGGCCAACGTCCTGACTTTC. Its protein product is CATARQAGANVLTF. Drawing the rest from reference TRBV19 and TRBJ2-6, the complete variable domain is DGGITQSPKYLFRKEGQNVTLSCEQNLNHDAMYWYRQDPGQGLRLIYYSQIVNDFQKGDIAEGYSVSREKKESFPLTVTSAQKNPTAFYLCATARQAGANVLTFGAGSRLTVL.

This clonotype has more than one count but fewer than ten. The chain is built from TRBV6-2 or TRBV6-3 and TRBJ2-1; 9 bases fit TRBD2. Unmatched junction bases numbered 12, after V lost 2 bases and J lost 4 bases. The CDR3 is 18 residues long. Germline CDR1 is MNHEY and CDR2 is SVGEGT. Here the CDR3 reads CASSYTTSLSGSYNEQFF. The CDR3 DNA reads TGTGCCAGCAGTTACACTACGTCCCTTAGCGGGAGTTACAATGAGCAGTTCTTC.

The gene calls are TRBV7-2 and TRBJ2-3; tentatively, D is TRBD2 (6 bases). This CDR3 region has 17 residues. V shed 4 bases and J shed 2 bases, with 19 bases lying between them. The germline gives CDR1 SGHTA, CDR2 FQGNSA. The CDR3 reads CASSSPFRAGITDTQYF. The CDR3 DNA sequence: TGTGCCAGCAGCTCCCCGTTTCGCGCGGGGATCACAGATACGCAGTATTTT.

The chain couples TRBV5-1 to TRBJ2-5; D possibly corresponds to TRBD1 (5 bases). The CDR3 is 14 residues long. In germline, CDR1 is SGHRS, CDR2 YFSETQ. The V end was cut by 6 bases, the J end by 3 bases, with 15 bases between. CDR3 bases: TGCGCCAGCAACTTCGGACACTCGGAAGAGACCCAGTACTTC. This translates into CASNFGHSEETQYF.

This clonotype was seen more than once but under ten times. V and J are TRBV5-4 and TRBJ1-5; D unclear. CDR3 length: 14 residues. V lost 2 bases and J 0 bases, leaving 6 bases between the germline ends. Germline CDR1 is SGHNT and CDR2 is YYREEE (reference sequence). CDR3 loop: CASSFWNSNQPQHF. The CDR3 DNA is TGTGCCAGCAGCTTCTGGAATAGCAATCAGCCCCAGCATTTT.